These T cell receptor beta chains were read from a single sample in a study of blood T cell repertoires in COVID-19. The protocol was immunoSEQ multiplex PCR, while the TCRdb copy is restricted to in-frame clones and leaves out a portion. In the table there are about 170,000 clones, approximately 91% of which are singletons. Sequencing input: peripheral blood. These receptors all come from a man in his late teens or twenties with COVID-19, enrolled during active disease. CDR3s include the opening cysteine and the closing phenylalanine or tryptophan. Fields, in order: clone size, V gene, J gene, D gene, CDR3 DNA, CDR3 protein. The D gene is left open where the match is weak. Clone size is given for some rows only: seen once, a few or many times, or a class if the clone is expanded.

abundance: -
v_gene: TRBV30
j_gene: TRBJ1-6
d_gene: -
CDR3nt: TGTGCCTGGAGCAGGGGCGAGGGTTCACCCCTCCACTTT
CDR3aa: CAWSRGEGSPLHF

abundance: -
v_gene: TRBV5-6
j_gene: TRBJ2-2
d_gene: -
CDR3nt: TGTGCCAGCAGCTTCGGGGACTCCGGGGAGCTGTTTTTT
CDR3aa: CASSFGDSGELFF

abundance: -
v_gene: TRBV7-9
j_gene: TRBJ1-1
d_gene: -
CDR3nt: TGTGCCAGCAGAGTAGCGGGTGGTCGGGGGAACACTGAAGCTTTCTTT
CDR3aa: CASRVAGGRGNTEAFF

abundance: -
v_gene: TRBV4-3
j_gene: TRBJ2-1
d_gene: -
CDR3nt: TGCGCCAGCAGCCGTGGACTTAGGGACAATGAGCAGTTCTTC
CDR3aa: CASSRGLRDNEQFF

abundance: -
v_gene: TRBV2
j_gene: TRBJ2-1
d_gene: TRBD2
CDR3nt: TGTGCCAGCAGGGGCAACCGACTAGCGCAGAATGAGCAGTTCTTC
CDR3aa: CASRGNRLAQNEQFF

abundance: -
v_gene: TRBV21-1
j_gene: TRBJ2-2
d_gene: -
CDR3nt: TGTGCCAGCAGCAATTATGGCCTAGAGCGTCAGAACACCGGGGAGCTGTTTTTT
CDR3aa: CASSNYGLERQNTGELFF

abundance: -
v_gene: TRBV7-3
j_gene: TRBJ2-1
d_gene: TRBD2
CDR3nt: TGTGCCAGCAGCTTAACCGGCGGGGGAATTTACAATGAGCAGTTCTTC
CDR3aa: CASSLTGGGIYNEQFF

abundance: -
v_gene: TRBV11-2
j_gene: TRBJ1-4
d_gene: -
CDR3nt: TGTGCCAGCAGCTCCCTACAGGGTCAGGTCCGTGAAAAACTGTTTTTT
CDR3aa: CASSSLQGQVREKLFF

abundance: -
v_gene: TRBV9
j_gene: TRBJ1-1
d_gene: -
CDR3nt: TGTGCCAGCAGCCTTCAAGGGGTTGGCCCGAACACTGAAGCTTTCTTT
CDR3aa: CASSLQGVGPNTEAFF

abundance: -
v_gene: TRBV19
j_gene: TRBJ2-3
d_gene: -
CDR3nt: TGTGCCAGTATGGATGGGACATACTCCCGGGCAGGGTCGAGCACAGATACGCAGTATTTT
CDR3aa: CASMDGTYSRAGSSTDTQYF

abundance: -
v_gene: TRBV6-2/TRBV6-3
j_gene: TRBJ2-7
d_gene: -
CDR3nt: TGTGCCAGCAGTTACAGGGGCGAGCAGTACTTC
CDR3aa: CASSYRGEQYF

abundance: -
v_gene: TRBV25-1
j_gene: TRBJ1-5
d_gene: -
CDR3nt: TGTGCCAGCAGTGGAGGGTTAGCTCAGCCCCAGCATTTT
CDR3aa: CASSGGLAQPQHF

abundance: -
v_gene: TRBV28
j_gene: TRBJ1-5
d_gene: -
CDR3nt: TGTGCCAGCAGTTTATTTCGGGGGGCTGATCAGCCCCAGCATTTT
CDR3aa: CASSLFRGADQPQHF

abundance: -
v_gene: TRBV19
j_gene: TRBJ2-7
d_gene: TRBD1
CDR3nt: TGTGCCAGTAGTGCTGCAGGGGGCCGAACCTACGAGCAGTACTTC
CDR3aa: CASSAAGGRTYEQYF

abundance: -
v_gene: TRBV28
j_gene: TRBJ2-5
d_gene: TRBD2
CDR3nt: TGTGCCAGCAGTTTCCCCATGACTAGCGGGAGCCCGGTGGGAGAGACCCAGTACTTC
CDR3aa: CASSFPMTSGSPVGETQYF

abundance: -
v_gene: TRBV7-2
j_gene: TRBJ2-3
d_gene: -
CDR3nt: TGTGCCAGCAGCTTAGCAACTAGCACAGATACGCAGTATTTT
CDR3aa: CASSLATSTDTQYF

abundance: once
v_gene: TRBV27
j_gene: TRBJ2-3
d_gene: -
CDR3nt: TGTGCCAGCTCCGAGGTAGGGGGCGGGGTGCATGGAGATACGCAGTATTTT
CDR3aa: CASSEVGGGVHGDTQYF

abundance: -
v_gene: TRBV4-1
j_gene: TRBJ1-1
d_gene: -
CDR3nt: TGCGCCAGCAGCCAAGCGAGTATCAGGGATACTGAAGCTTTCTTT
CDR3aa: CASSQASIRDTEAFF

abundance: -
v_gene: TRBV4-3
j_gene: TRBJ2-7
d_gene: -
CDR3nt: TGCGCCAGCAGCCGCAGGGTTTGGGTCGAGCAGTACTTC
CDR3aa: CASSRRVWVEQYF

abundance: -
v_gene: TRBV6-2/TRBV6-3
j_gene: TRBJ2-1
d_gene: TRBD1
CDR3nt: TGTGCCAGCAGTTACTCGAGACAGGGGGCGCAGAGCTCCTACAATGAGCAGTTCTTC
CDR3aa: CASSYSRQGAQSSYNEQFF

abundance: -
v_gene: TRBV19
j_gene: TRBJ1-3
d_gene: -
CDR3nt: TGTGCCAGTAGTATGTACAGGGTCGCTTCTGGAAACACCATATATTTT
CDR3aa: CASSMYRVASGNTIYF

abundance: -
v_gene: TRBV7-7
j_gene: TRBJ2-3
d_gene: TRBD1
CDR3nt: TGTGCTAGCAGCCGGGGACAGGGGAACCTGGATACGCAGTATTTT
CDR3aa: CASSRGQGNLDTQYF

abundance: -
v_gene: TRBV19
j_gene: TRBJ2-3
d_gene: TRBD2
CDR3nt: TGTGCCAGTAGTATAGGGGGGGGGACAGATACGCAGTATTTT
CDR3aa: CASSIGGGTDTQYF

abundance: -
v_gene: TRBV7-2
j_gene: TRBJ2-7
d_gene: TRBD1
CDR3nt: TGTGCCAGCAGCCTAAGACGACAGGGATACTACGAGCAGTACTTC
CDR3aa: CASSLRRQGYYEQYF

abundance: -
v_gene: TRBV7-9
j_gene: TRBJ2-7
d_gene: TRBD1
CDR3nt: TGTGCCAGCAGCCCGGGACAGGGGAAAGTCTACGAGCAGTACTTC
CDR3aa: CASSPGQGKVYEQYF

abundance: -
v_gene: TRBV19
j_gene: TRBJ1-5
d_gene: TRBD1
CDR3nt: TGTGCCAGTAGTACTCGACAGGGTAGTCAGCCCCAGCATTTT
CDR3aa: CASSTRQGSQPQHF

abundance: -
v_gene: TRBV27
j_gene: TRBJ2-1
d_gene: TRBD2
CDR3nt: TGTGCCAGCCAGGGACTAGCGGACTCCTACAATGAGCAGTTCTTC
CDR3aa: CASQGLADSYNEQFF

abundance: once
v_gene: TRBV9
j_gene: TRBJ2-7
d_gene: -
CDR3nt: TGTGCCAGCAGCGTAGACCCAGGATCTTACGAGCAGTACTTC
CDR3aa: CASSVDPGSYEQYF

abundance: few
v_gene: TRBV28
j_gene: TRBJ2-1
d_gene: -
CDR3nt: TGTGCCAGCAGTTATACCTACAATGAGCAGTTCTTC
CDR3aa: CASSYTYNEQFF

abundance: -
v_gene: TRBV25-1
j_gene: TRBJ2-7
d_gene: -
CDR3nt: TGTGCCAGCAGTGAACAGGGCTACGAGCAGTACTTC
CDR3aa: CASSEQGYEQYF

abundance: -
v_gene: TRBV4-3
j_gene: TRBJ1-2
d_gene: -
CDR3nt: TGCGCCAGCAGCCAAGATTATAGTCCTTATGGCTACACCTTC
CDR3aa: CASSQDYSPYGYTF

abundance: -
v_gene: TRBV11-2
j_gene: TRBJ2-7
d_gene: TRBD1
CDR3nt: TGTGCCAGCAGCCAATTCCGGGACAGGGCGTCCGAGCAGTACTTC
CDR3aa: CASSQFRDRASEQYF

abundance: few
v_gene: TRBV7-9
j_gene: TRBJ2-7
d_gene: -
CDR3nt: TGTGCCAGCAGCGGGAGGTCTAGCGAGCAGTACTTC
CDR3aa: CASSGRSSEQYF

abundance: -
v_gene: TRBV2
j_gene: TRBJ2-1
d_gene: -
CDR3nt: TGTGCCAGCAGTGATTTTGGGCTTCCAGATGAGCAGTTCTTC
CDR3aa: CASSDFGLPDEQFF

abundance: -
v_gene: TRBV7-9
j_gene: TRBJ2-4
d_gene: -
CDR3nt: TGTGCCAGCAGCTTAAGCGGGTTAGCCAAAAACATTCAGTACTTC
CDR3aa: CASSLSGLAKNIQYF

abundance: -
v_gene: TRBV6-1
j_gene: TRBJ2-7
d_gene: -
CDR3nt: TGTGCCAGCAGTGAAATGGAGACAGCGACCTACGAGCAGTACTTC
CDR3aa: CASSEMETATYEQYF

abundance: -
v_gene: TRBV11-2
j_gene: TRBJ2-4
d_gene: TRBD2
CDR3nt: TGTGCCAGCAGCTTAGATGGGCAGCGGGAGGTTTCCAAAAACATTCAGTACTTC
CDR3aa: CASSLDGQREVSKNIQYF

abundance: -
v_gene: TRBV9
j_gene: TRBJ1-2
d_gene: TRBD1
CDR3nt: TGTGCCAGCGGGACAGGTATTTCATGGGACTATGGCTACACCTTC
CDR3aa: CASGTGISWDYGYTF

abundance: -
v_gene: TRBV28
j_gene: TRBJ1-1
d_gene: -
CDR3nt: TGTGCCAGCAGTTTCCAGGACATGTTGACTGAAGCTTTCTTT
CDR3aa: CASSFQDMLTEAFF

abundance: -
v_gene: TRBV28
j_gene: TRBJ2-3
d_gene: TRBD1
CDR3nt: TGTGCCAGCAGTTTTTGGACAGGGTTTTCAGATACGCAGTATTTT
CDR3aa: CASSFWTGFSDTQYF

abundance: -
v_gene: TRBV30
j_gene: TRBJ1-4
d_gene: -
CDR3nt: TGTGCCTGGAGTAGGTCCGCCGGAGAAAAACTGCTTTTT
CDR3aa: CAWSRSAGEKLLF

abundance: -
v_gene: TRBV2
j_gene: TRBJ1-2
d_gene: -
CDR3nt: TGTGCCAGCATTCGGGACAACAGTCAAGGCTACACCTTC
CDR3aa: CASIRDNSQGYTF